These T cell receptor beta chains were read from a single sample in a study of OX40 agonist ivuxolimab in advanced cancers. The data were produced by immunoSEQ multiplex PCR, yet TCRdb's version contains in-frame clones alone and is incomplete. In the table there are around 57,000 clones, 80% to 95% of which are singletons. Source: CD4+ or CD8+ T cells sorted from blood, taken in a trial of the OX40 agonist ivuxolimab. All receptors come from an adult with an advanced solid tumor such as melanoma, head and neck, liver or kidney cancer. CDR3s include the opening cysteine and the closing phenylalanine or tryptophan. Fields, in order: J gene, V gene, D gene, CDR3 length, clone size, CDR3 protein, CDR3 DNA. D genes are given only for firm matches. Only some rows state a clone size, as once, few, many or a class for expanded clones.

J gene: TRBJ1-2; V gene: TRBV10-3; D gene: NA; CDR3 length: 12; clone size: once; CDR3 protein: CAIEDREYGYTF; CDR3 DNA: TGTGCCATCGAGGACAGAGAATATGGCTACACCTTC
J gene: TRBJ1-1; V gene: TRBV6-5; D gene: TRBD1; CDR3 length: 14; clone size: NA; CDR3 protein: CASSYETGGTEAFF; CDR3 DNA: TGTGCCAGCAGTTACGAGACAGGGGGAACTGAAGCTTTCTTT
J gene: TRBJ1-2; V gene: TRBV14; D gene: TRBD1; CDR3 length: 14; clone size: NA; CDR3 protein: CASSQGGTARGYTF; CDR3 DNA: TGTGCCAGCAGCCAAGGAGGGACAGCAAGAGGCTACACCTTC
J gene: TRBJ2-1; V gene: TRBV5-4; D gene: TRBD2; CDR3 length: 16; clone size: few; CDR3 protein: CASSLAGGSSYNEQFF; CDR3 DNA: TGTGCCAGCAGCTTGGCGGGCGGGAGCTCCTACAATGAGCAGTTCTTC
J gene: TRBJ2-3; V gene: TRBV19; D gene: NA; CDR3 length: 15; clone size: NA; CDR3 protein: CASKTGTTSTDTQYF; CDR3 DNA: TGTGCCAGCAAAACGGGGACCACTAGCACAGATACGCAGTATTTT
J gene: TRBJ1-6; V gene: TRBV30; D gene: TRBD1; CDR3 length: 15; clone size: once; CDR3 protein: CAWSPRDRYNSPLHF; CDR3 DNA: TGTGCCTGGAGTCCCCGGGACAGATATAATTCACCCCTCCACTTT
J gene: TRBJ1-5; V gene: TRBV7-6; D gene: NA; CDR3 length: 16; clone size: NA; CDR3 protein: CASSLVGGASNQPQHF; CDR3 DNA: TGTGCCAGCAGCTTAGTTGGGGGGGCAAGCAATCAGCCCCAGCATTTT
J gene: TRBJ1-5; V gene: TRBV28; D gene: TRBD1; CDR3 length: 15; clone size: NA; CDR3 protein: CASSPGTASNQPQHF; CDR3 DNA: TGTGCCAGCAGTCCCGGGACAGCCAGCAATCAGCCCCAGCATTTT
J gene: TRBJ2-1; V gene: TRBV28; D gene: TRBD2; CDR3 length: 22; clone size: NA; CDR3 protein: CASSFTTALAGVWPRSRNEQFF; CDR3 DNA: TGTGCCAGCAGTTTCACGACCGCACTAGCGGGAGTTTGGCCCAGGAGCCGTAATGAGCAGTTCTTC
J gene: TRBJ2-1; V gene: TRBV7-9; D gene: NA; CDR3 length: 17; clone size: few; CDR3 protein: CASTYVAPFESYNEQFF; CDR3 DNA: TGTGCCAGCACCTACGTAGCCCCCTTCGAGTCCTACAATGAGCAGTTCTTC
J gene: TRBJ2-5; V gene: TRBV10-3; D gene: NA; CDR3 length: 11; clone size: once; CDR3 protein: CAISEGETQYF; CDR3 DNA: TGTGCCATCAGTGAGGGGGAGACCCAGTACTTC
J gene: TRBJ1-1; V gene: TRBV2; D gene: NA; CDR3 length: 10; clone size: NA; CDR3 protein: CASLTAEAFF; CDR3 DNA: TGTGCCAGCTTGACAGCAGAAGCTTTCTTT
J gene: TRBJ2-3; V gene: TRBV19; D gene: NA; CDR3 length: 15; clone size: NA; CDR3 protein: CASSMGARGTDTQYF; CDR3 DNA: TGTGCCAGTAGTATGGGGGCGCGGGGCACAGATACGCAGTATTTT
J gene: TRBJ2-1; V gene: TRBV5-4; D gene: NA; CDR3 length: 12; clone size: NA; CDR3 protein: CASSLGRAEQFF; CDR3 DNA: TGTGCCAGCAGCCTGGGAAGAGCTGAGCAGTTCTTC
J gene: TRBJ1-2; V gene: TRBV2; D gene: NA; CDR3 length: 14; clone size: NA; CDR3 protein: CASSSPTAGYGYTF; CDR3 DNA: TGTGCCAGCAGCTCCCCCACTGCAGGCTATGGCTACACCTTC
J gene: TRBJ1-1; V gene: TRBV6-6; D gene: NA; CDR3 length: 12; clone size: NA; CDR3 protein: CASSTGHHEAFF; CDR3 DNA: TGTGCCAGCAGTACGGGGCATCATGAAGCTTTCTTT
J gene: TRBJ1-3; V gene: TRBV5-8; D gene: NA; CDR3 length: 16; clone size: NA; CDR3 protein: CASSLTIWNSGNTIYF; CDR3 DNA: TGTGCCAGCAGCCTGACTATCTGGAACTCTGGAAACACCATATATTTT
J gene: TRBJ1-5; V gene: TRBV28; D gene: NA; CDR3 length: 16; clone size: NA; CDR3 protein: CASRLQGRGGNQPQHF; CDR3 DNA: TGTGCCAGCAGACTCCAGGGAAGAGGGGGCAATCAGCCCCAGCATTTT
J gene: TRBJ2-1; V gene: TRBV4-2; D gene: NA; CDR3 length: 12; clone size: NA; CDR3 protein: CASSQVNNEQFF; CDR3 DNA: TGTGCCAGCAGCCAAGTCAACAATGAGCAGTTCTTC
J gene: TRBJ2-1; V gene: TRBV7-9; D gene: TRBD2; CDR3 length: 14; clone size: NA; CDR3 protein: CASSGQRGYNEQFF; CDR3 DNA: TGTGCCAGCAGTGGCCAGCGGGGCTACAATGAGCAGTTCTTC
J gene: TRBJ1-5; V gene: TRBV19; D gene: TRBD1; CDR3 length: 16; clone size: NA; CDR3 protein: CASTERGREGNQPQHF; CDR3 DNA: TGTGCCAGTACAGAGAGGGGGCGCGAAGGGAATCAGCCCCAGCATTTT
J gene: TRBJ1-3; V gene: TRBV29-1; D gene: NA; CDR3 length: 11; clone size: NA; CDR3 protein: CAGFSGNTIYF; CDR3 DNA: TGCGCAGGGTTCTCTGGAAACACCATATATTTT
J gene: TRBJ2-3; V gene: TRBV28; D gene: TRBD1; CDR3 length: 14; clone size: NA; CDR3 protein: CASSLLTGGDTQYF; CDR3 DNA: TGTGCCAGCAGTTTATTGACAGGGGGGGATACGCAGTATTTT
J gene: TRBJ2-1; V gene: TRBV2; D gene: TRBD2; CDR3 length: 18; clone size: NA; CDR3 protein: CASSSGLAGGLNLNEQFF; CDR3 DNA: TGTGCCAGCAGCTCCGGACTAGCGGGGGGGCTAAACCTTAATGAGCAGTTCTTC
J gene: TRBJ2-3; V gene: TRBV9; D gene: NA; CDR3 length: 14; clone size: NA; CDR3 protein: CASSVAMSTDTQYF; CDR3 DNA: TGTGCCAGCAGCGTAGCCATGAGCACAGATACGCAGTATTTT
J gene: TRBJ2-1; V gene: TRBV13; D gene: TRBD1; CDR3 length: 16; clone size: NA; CDR3 protein: CASSLLTGGSYNEQFF; CDR3 DNA: TGTGCCAGCAGCTTGCTAACAGGGGGTTCTTACAATGAGCAGTTCTTC
J gene: TRBJ2-1; V gene: TRBV7-6; D gene: NA; CDR3 length: 17; clone size: once; CDR3 protein: CASSLARGATSYNEQFF; CDR3 DNA: TGTGCCAGCAGCTTAGCCCGGGGGGCTACCTCCTACAATGAGCAGTTCTTC
J gene: TRBJ2-1; V gene: TRBV4-2; D gene: TRBD2; CDR3 length: 15; clone size: NA; CDR3 protein: CASSQATREGAGQFF; CDR3 DNA: TGTGCCAGCAGCCAAGCGACCCGGGAGGGCGCTGGGCAGTTCTTC
J gene: TRBJ2-3; V gene: TRBV5-4; D gene: TRBD2; CDR3 length: 17; clone size: NA; CDR3 protein: CASSLGLAGGNTDTQYF; CDR3 DNA: TGTGCCAGCAGCTTGGGACTAGCGGGGGGGAACACAGATACGCAGTATTTT
J gene: TRBJ2-1; V gene: TRBV6-5; D gene: TRBD2; CDR3 length: 16; clone size: NA; CDR3 protein: CASSYSMGLVHNEQFF; CDR3 DNA: TGTGCCAGCAGTTACTCGATGGGACTAGTCCACAATGAGCAGTTCTTC
J gene: TRBJ2-1; V gene: TRBV30; D gene: NA; CDR3 length: 12; clone size: NA; CDR3 protein: CAWSVKVNEQFF; CDR3 DNA: TGTGCCTGGAGTGTAAAAGTAAATGAGCAGTTCTTC
J gene: TRBJ1-2; V gene: TRBV27; D gene: NA; CDR3 length: 18; clone size: NA; CDR3 protein: CASSLYPRRETELYGYTF; CDR3 DNA: TGTGCCAGCAGTTTATACCCACGACGCGAGACAGAACTCTATGGCTACACCTTC